These 25 T cell receptor beta chains originate from one sample sequenced in a study of blood T cell repertoires in COVID-19. Only in-frame clones appear in the TCRdb table, and some are missing; sequencing was by immunoSEQ multiplex PCR. This table has 150,000 to 250,000 clones, 94% appearing once. Sequenced: peripheral blood. The source is a man aged 30 to 45 with COVID-19, enrolled during active disease.

V is TRBV13 and J is TRBJ2-6; D not certain. Germline lookup yields CDR1 PRHDT and CDR2 FYEKMQ (reference sequence). This CDR3 contains 15 residues. Deletions cut 2 bases from V and 4 bases from J, with 9 bases between. The DNA of the CDR3 is TGTGCCAGCAGCTTATTACTCTCCGGGGCCAACGTCCTGACTTTC. Protein: CASSLLLSGANVLTF.

The J gene is TRBJ1-5, the V gene TRBV2; 12 positions match TRBD1. Per the germline V gene, CDR1 is SNHLY and CDR2 is FYNNEI. The CDR3 covers 14 residues. Losses at the gene ends were 6 bases for V and 6 bases for J; bases not matched to a gene: 3. CDR3 amino acids: CASSGTGGIQPQHF. The CDR3 nucleotides read TGTGCCAGCAGCGGGACAGGGGGCATTCAGCCCCAGCATTTT.

This chain links TRBV6-2 or TRBV6-3 with TRBJ1-2; no clear D gene. Germline values: CDR1 MNHEY, CDR2 SVGEGT. This CDR3 region has 14 residues. The ends were cut back, 4 bases at V and 2 bases at J, with 11 bases in the middle. CDR3 in amino acids: CASSFSGPNYGYTF. The CDR3 DNA follows: TGTGCCAGCAGTTTCAGCGGGCCCAACTATGGCTACACCTTC.

The V call is TRBV7-3, the J call TRBJ2-2; the D gene is possibly TRBD1 (5 bases). CDR1 SGHTA and CDR2 FQGTGA come from the germline V gene. Trimming pared 5 bases from V and 1 base from J, leaving 8 bases between. This CDR3 is 14 amino acids long. CDR3 residues: CASSVQGNTGELFF. The CDR3 DNA is TGTGCCAGCAGCGTCCAGGGGAACACCGGGGAGCTGTTTTTT.

The V and J genes are TRBV11-1 and TRBJ1-3, with D perhaps matching TRBD1 (5 bases). The CDR3 spans 15 residues. Per the germline V gene, CDR1 is SGHAT and CDR2 is FQDESV (reference sequence). V was shortened by 3 bases and J by 0 bases, with 9 bases between the two germline ends. Written as DNA, the CDR3 is TGTGCCAGCAGCTTCGACAGAAACTCTGGAAACACCATATATTTT. Its translation is CASSFDRNSGNTIYF.

The rearrangement joins TRBV4-2 to TRBJ2-7, with 9 bases aligning to TRBD2. CDR1 is LGHNA, CDR2 YNFKEQ, per germline. CDR3 length: 15 residues. The V segment lost 1 base and the J segment 1 base; nucleotides outside the gene matches: 2. DNA of the CDR3: TGTGCCAGCAGCCAAGGCGGGGGGGCGTCCTACGAGCAGTACTTC. Protein sequence: CASSQGGGASYEQYF.

This chain links TRBV9 with TRBJ1-6; 9 bases map to TRBD1. The V segment lost 2 bases and the J segment 7 bases; nucleotides outside the gene matches: 7. Germline CDR1 SGDLS, CDR2 YYNGEE. The CDR3 sequence is 16 residues long. CDR3 amino acids: CASSVTGTGPNSPLHF. CDR3 nucleotides: TGTGCCAGCAGCGTCACCGGGACAGGGCCCAATTCACCCCTCCACTTT.

The V and J genes are TRBV3-1 (or the pseudogene TRBV3-2) and TRBJ1-2, with D perhaps matching TRBD1 (6 bases). The germline V gene has CDR1 LGHDT and CDR2 YNNKEL (reference sequence). The CDR3 has 15 amino acids. V gave up 0 bases and J gave up 3 bases, with 11 bases separating them. As DNA, the CDR3 is TGTGCCAGCAGCCAAGATTACAGGGAAGACTATGGCTACACCTTC. Protein: CASSQDYREDYGYTF.

This chain joins TRBV12-5 and TRBJ1-6; TRBD1 matches at 9 bases. V lost 5 bases and J lost 6; bases outside the gene matches: 5. Germline CDR1 LGHNT, CDR2 FRNRAP. The CDR3 contains 15 residues. The CDR3 DNA sequence: TGTGCTAGTGGTCGCGGGGACAGGGCTAATTCACCCCTCCACTTT. Protein: CASGRGDRANSPLHF. The full variable domain, with the rest looked up from reference TRBV12-5 and TRBJ1-6, is DARVTQTPRHKVTEMGQEVTMRCQPILGHNTVFWYRQTMMQGLELLAYFRNRAPLDDSGMPKDRFSAEMPDATLATLKIQPSEPRDSAVYFCASGRGDRANSPLHFGNGTRLTVT.

The chain uses TRBV18 and TRBJ1-5; TRBD1 matches at 11 bases. With V trimmed by 3 bases and J by 6 bases, 7 bases remained unmatched. The CDR3 consists of 16 residues. Germline lookup yields CDR1 KGHSH and CDR2 LQKENI. This CDR3 is CASSPGTGGLGQPQHF. CDR3 nucleotide sequence: TGTGCCAGCTCACCCGGGACAGGGGGTTTAGGTCAGCCCCAGCATTTT.

The chain uses TRBV20-1 and TRBJ2-1, with D possibly TRBD1 on 9 matching bases. This CDR3 contains 15 residues. The V end lost 3 bases, the J end lost 9 bases, and 21 bases lay between the germline ends. Germline lookup yields CDR1 DFQATT and CDR2 SNEGSKA (reference sequence). CDR3 amino acids: CSASRGGQGVSEQFF. CDR3 nucleotides: TGCAGTGCTAGTCGGGGGGGACAGGGTGTTTCTGAGCAGTTCTTC.

The chain has TRBV27 and TRBJ2-7, with unresolved D. Trimming took 3 bases from V and 2 from J, leaving 11 bases between them. The CDR3 sequence is 14 residues long. Germline CDR1 and CDR2: MNHEY and SMNVEV (reference sequence). The DNA for the CDR3 is TGTGCCAGCAGTTTTCTCGGGTCAGCCTACGAGCAGTACTTC. Protein sequence: CASSFLGSAYEQYF.

V gene TRBV3-1 (or the pseudogene TRBV3-2) combines with J gene TRBJ1-3; TRBD1 agrees at 7 bases. There are 15 residues in the CDR3. Germline values: CDR1 LGHDT, CDR2 YNNKEL (reference sequence). Trimming removed 4 bases from V and 1 base from J; junction bases left unmatched: 4. The CDR3 spells CASSPGQFSGNTIYF. The CDR3 region has the DNA TGTGCCAGCAGCCCGGGACAGTTTTCTGGAAACACCATATATTTT.

V is TRBV11-1 and J is TRBJ2-7; 8 bases are shared with TRBD1. The CDR3 sequence is 15 residues long. V lost 5 bases and J lost 3; bases outside the gene matches: 9. Germline V gives CDR1 SGHAT, CDR2 FQDESV (reference sequence). The CDR3 coding sequence is TGTGCCAGCAGCAGCAGGGGGCGGGTCGACTACGAGCAGTACTTC. Translated, it gives CASSSRGRVDYEQYF. Together with reference TRBV11-1 and TRBJ2-7, the CDR3 gives the full variable domain: EAEVAQSPRYKITEKSQAVAFWCDPISGHATLYWYRQILGQGPELLVQFQDESVVDDSQLPKDRFSAERLKGVDSTLKIQPAELGDSAMYLCASSSRGRVDYEQYFGPGTRLTVT.

The chain employs TRBV6-5 and TRBJ1-3; 9 bases align to TRBD1. This CDR3 comprises 14 residues. Germline V gives CDR1 MNHEY, CDR2 SVGAGI. With V trimmed by 6 bases and J by 6 bases, 6 bases remained unmatched. The CDR3 sequence: CASRNRGQENTIYF. CDR3 nucleotide sequence: TGTGCCAGCAGGAACAGGGGGCAGGAAAACACCATATATTTT.

The V call is TRBV6-6, the J call TRBJ1-6; 8 positions match TRBD1. V gave up 4 bases and J gave up 6 bases; unmatched junction bases: 5. The V gene's germline CDR1 is MNHNY and CDR2 SVGAGI (reference sequence). The CDR3 has 15 amino acids. The DNA for the CDR3 is TGTGCCAGCAGTTCCCAGGGGGCTGCTAATTCACCCCTCCACTTT. This sequence encodes CASSSQGAANSPLHF.

This sequence joins TRBV12-5 and TRBJ1-3; a weak D match, TRBD1 (5 bases). Germline V gene lookup returns CDR1 LGHNT and CDR2 FRNRAP. V was shortened by 6 bases and J by 0 bases, with 12 bases between the two germline ends. The CDR3 is 15 amino acids. The CDR3 DNA reads TGTGCTAGTGGGTGGGACTTCAGCTCTGGAAACACCATATATTTT. It is translated as CASGWDFSSGNTIYF.

The chain links TRBV5-5 to TRBJ1-2; the match to TRBD1 covers 10 bases. Germline trimming cut 0 bases from V and 2 bases from J; bases unmatched to any gene: 1. Germline V gene lookup returns CDR1 SGHKS and CDR2 YYEKEE (reference sequence). This CDR3 region has 15 residues. The DNA for the CDR3 is TGTGCCAGCAGCTTGGGGGGACAGGGGAACTATGGCTACACCTTC. Amino acid sequence: CASSLGGQGNYGYTF.

The rearrangement links TRBV2 to TRBJ2-2; D is possibly TRBD1 (8 bases). The CDR3 loop spans 16 amino acids. Germline V gene sequence: CDR1 SNHLY, CDR2 FYNNEI. Trimming took off 4 bases at V and 5 bases at J, with 17 bases between the two ends. In DNA form, the CDR3 reads TGTGCCAGCAGTGCGGTCAGGGGGCGGGGGACCGGGGAGCTGTTTTTT. This translates into CASSAVRGRGTGELFF.

V gene TRBV6-1 combines with J gene TRBJ2-2; no definite D call. V was pared by 0 bases and J by 8 bases, with 4 bases between. The length of the CDR3 is 12 residues. CDR1 MNHNS and CDR2 SASEGT come from the germline V gene. The CDR3 sequence: CASSEASGELFF. The DNA of the CDR3 is TGTGCCAGCAGTGAAGCGTCTGGGGAGCTGTTTTTT.

The chain employs TRBV5-1 and TRBJ2-3; 9 positions agree with TRBD2. CDR1 SGHRS and CDR2 YFSETQ come from the germline V gene. CDR3 length: 16 amino acids. V gave up 4 bases and J gave up 6 bases; unmatched junction bases: 12. The DNA of the CDR3 is TGCGCCAGCAGCCCCGGGGCTAGCGGGGAGGGGGATACGCAGTATTTT. This sequence encodes CASSPGASGEGDTQYF.

Only one count was recorded for this clone. V and J are TRBV5-1 and TRBJ1-1, with TRBD1 matching over 9 bases. The trim removed 0 bases at V and 4 bases at J, leaving 7 bases unmatched. In germline, CDR1 is SGHRS, CDR2 YFSETQ. CDR3 length: 16 amino acids. CDR3 bases: TGCGCCAGCAGCTTGGCCGTTGGGACAGGGCTCACTGAAGCTTTCTTT. Protein: CASSLAVGTGLTEAFF.

The chain combines TRBV11-2 with TRBJ2-1; D gene ambiguous. Germline V CDR1 and CDR2: SGHAT, FQNNGV. Trimming took off 1 base at V and 4 bases at J, with 5 bases between the two ends. CDR3 length: 13 amino acids. The CDR3 here is CASSLARYNEQFF. CDR3 bases: TGTGCCAGCAGCTTAGCCAGGTACAATGAGCAGTTCTTC. The whole variable domain, remainder taken from reference TRBV11-2 and TRBJ2-1, is EAGVAQSPRYKIIEKRQSVAFWCNPISGHATLYWYQQILGQGPKLLIQFQNNGVVDDSQLPKDRFSAERLKGVDSTLKIQPAKLEDSAVYLCASSLARYNEQFFGPGTRLTVL.

This rearrangement joins TRBV6-5 to TRBJ2-1; 10 positions match TRBD1. With 8 bases clipped from V and 6 bases from J, the junction kept 1 base outside the gene matches. The CDR3 runs to 12 residues. In germline, CDR1 is MNHEY, CDR2 SVGAGI. The CDR3 DNA reads as TGTGCCAGCGGACAGGGGGTCAATGAGCAGTTCTTC. It specifies CASGQGVNEQFF.

The rearrangement joins TRBV30 to TRBJ1-2; 8 nucleotides match TRBD1. Germline V lookup: CDR1 GTSNPN, CDR2 SVGIG (reference sequence). This CDR3 contains 13 residues. J was trimmed by 8 bases and V by 0 bases; bases with no gene match: 5. CDR3 region: CAWSVGQGAGYTF. The CDR3, as DNA: TGTGCCTGGAGTGTAGGCCAGGGGGCCGGCTACACCTTC.